Following are 25 T cell receptor beta chains from one sample sequenced in a study of T-cell reconstitution after alpha-beta-depleted transplantation in children. Unique molecular identifiers were incorporated during preparation of the TCRbeta library. TCRdb re-called the PCR reads through MiXCR, storing one row per CDR3 protein. The table records 700,000 to 850,000 distinct CDR3 sequences, approximately 15% of them present only once. This specimen was PBMCs, mostly from graft donor cells, taken 360 days after TCRalphabeta/CD19-depleted stem cell transplant. These TCRs come from a male patient younger than 18 who had a stem cell transplant for acute lymphoblastic leukemia, so the T cells may come from the graft donor.

The V call is TRBV7-3, the J call TRBJ1-1; maybe TRBD1 (6 bases). Deletions cut 5 bases from V and 0 bases from J, with 19 bases between. This CDR3 is 17 amino acids long. Per germline, CDR1 SGHTA and CDR2 FQGTGA. CDR3 in DNA: TGTGCCAGCAGCCCACAGTTGGGGGCATTGGTGAACACTGAAGCTTTCTTT. Protein: CASSPQLGALVNTEAFF. Full variable domain (outside the CDR3, taken from reference TRBV7-3 and TRBJ1-1): GAGVSQTPSNKVTEKGKYVELRCDPISGHTALYWYRQSLGQGPEFLIYFQGTGAADDSGLPNDRFFAVRPEGSVSTLKIQRTERGDSAVYLCASSPQLGALVNTEAFFGQGTRLTVV.

V and J are TRBV16 and TRBJ1-6, with D tentatively TRBD1 (5 bases). This CDR3 has 16 amino acids. In germline, CDR1 is KGHSY, CDR2 FQNENV. Trimming removed 0 bases at V and 8 bases at J, with 14 bases between. The CDR3 here is CASSQSMAGGDSPLHF. In nucleotides, the CDR3 is TGTGCCAGCAGCCAATCGATGGCCGGGGGGGATTCACCCCTCCACTTT.

J is TRBJ1-1 and V is TRBV20-1; the D gene is possibly TRBD1 (5 bases). The germline CDR1 and CDR2 sequences are DFQATT and SNEGSKA (reference sequence). V lost 7 bases and J 1 base, leaving 13 bases between the germline ends. The CDR3 is 13 amino acids. The CDR3 here is CSVPRRGNTEAFF. CDR3 nucleotides: TGCAGTGTCCCAAGAAGGGGGAACACTGAAGCTTTCTTT.

This clonotype was found many times. In nucleotides, the CDR3 is TGCAGTGCCATTGGGACAGTCCCCAATCAGCCCCAGCATTTT. Translating it yields CSAIGTVPNQPQHF. This sequence joins TRBV20-1 and TRBJ1-5, with TRBD1 identical over 7 bases. Germline CDR1 reads DFQATT; CDR2 reads SNEGSKA (reference sequence). This CDR3 is 14 amino acids long. V lost 6 bases to trimming and J lost 3 bases; unmatched junction nucleotides: 8.

The genes are TRBV19 and TRBJ2-1; weak D call: TRBD1 (6 bases). The V gene lost 6 bases and the J gene lost 3 bases, with 18 bases spanning the gap. This CDR3 has 16 amino acids. Germline lookup yields CDR1 LNHDA and CDR2 SQIVND (reference sequence). The CDR3, as DNA: TGTGCCAGTAGCACAGGGTTGGGAAACATCTACAATGAGCAGTTCTTC. Protein: CASSTGLGNIYNEQFF.

The chain uses TRBV27 and TRBJ2-7; either TRBD1 or TRBD2 may fit D (5 bases each). Germline loops: CDR1 MNHEY, CDR2 SMNVEV (reference sequence). The V gene lost 3 bases and the J gene lost 6 bases, with 9 bases spanning the gap. The length of the CDR3 is 12 residues. The CDR3 here is CASSLGDGEQYF. The CDR3 DNA reads as TGTGCCAGCAGTTTGGGGGATGGCGAGCAGTACTTC.

The CDR3 DNA reads as TGTGCCAGCACCCTGACCCCACTAGCGTTGGTGGGAGATACGCAGTATTTT. Translated, it gives CASTLTPLALVGDTQYF. The chain links TRBV7-2 to TRBJ2-3; 7 bases agree with TRBD2. The germline V gene has CDR1 SGHTA and CDR2 FQGNSA. Germline trimming cut 7 bases from V and 5 bases from J; bases unmatched to any gene: 18. The CDR3 runs 17 residues.

The chain has TRBV29-1 and TRBJ1-2, with 7 bases that match TRBD1. CDR3 length: 16 residues. V was clipped by 4 bases and J by 4 bases; unmatched bases: 15. Germline V gene lookup returns CDR1 SQVTM and CDR2 ANQGSEA. The CDR3 DNA is TGCAGCGTTGTCCCCTTACGGGACAGATTTTTCTATGGCTACACCTTC. This translates into CSVVPLRDRFFYGYTF.

This clonotype was seen only once. V usage is TRBV12-3 or TRBV12-4 and J usage is TRBJ2-7; either TRBD1 or TRBD2 may fit D (5 bases each). The CDR3 consists of 14 residues. Between the trimmed V and J ends, which lost 2 bases and 6 bases, there was a span of 14 bases. CDR3 sequence: CASSLLRARAEQYF. CDR3 bases: TGTGCCAGCAGTTTATTGAGGGCCAGGGCCGAGCAGTACTTC.

There are many counts of this clonotype. CDR3 loop: CSATQGSGANVLTF. The CDR3 DNA reads TGCAGTGCTACACAGGGCTCTGGGGCCAACGTCCTGACTTTC. This rearrangement joins TRBV20-1 to TRBJ2-6; a weak D match, TRBD1 (6 bases). Trimming removed 4 bases from V and 0 bases from J, with 7 bases in between. CDR1 is DFQATT and CDR2 is SNEGSKA in the germline V gene (reference sequence). This CDR3 has 14 residues.

In its sample, this clonotype was seen a few times. This chain connects TRBV6-2 or TRBV6-3 to TRBJ2-2; 7 bases line up with TRBD2. The CDR3 has 13 residues. V lost 10 bases and J lost 4; bases outside the gene matches: 6. In germline, CDR1 is MNHEY, CDR2 SVGEGT. CDR3 sequence reads: CATSWGGTGELFF. The CDR3 DNA sequence: TGTGCCACCTCGTGGGGGGGCACCGGGGAGCTGTTTTTT.

This clonotype came up once. The rearrangement links TRBV20-1 to TRBJ2-7, with 14 bases lining up with TRBD2. CDR3 size: 14 residues. Germline assignment: CDR1 DFQATT and CDR2 SNEGSKA (reference sequence). V trimming: 6 bases; J trimming: 3 bases; junction bases outside the gene matches: 4. The CDR3 DNA reads as TGCAGTGCAAGACTAGCGGGAGGGCTCTACGAGCAGTACTTC. Amino acids: CSARLAGGLYEQYF.

This chain links TRBV12-3 or TRBV12-4 with TRBJ2-7; 7 bases line up with TRBD1. The CDR3 loop spans 16 amino acids. The V gene end was trimmed by 1 base and the J gene end by 1 base; junction bases not matched to a gene: 7. CDR3 amino acids: CASSLGETGYSYEQYF. Written as DNA, the CDR3 is TGTGCCAGCAGTTTAGGCGAGACAGGGTATTCCTACGAGCAGTACTTC.

This clonotype was counted only a few times. The rearrangement joins TRBV3-1 to TRBJ2-7; D is possibly TRBD2 (5 bases). The CDR3 is made up of 15 amino acids. The V and J ends lost 1 base and 5 bases respectively, with 15 bases between them. Germline V gene sequence: CDR1 LGHDT, CDR2 YNNKEL (reference sequence). The CDR3: CASSQGRFSRDEQYF. The CDR3 DNA reads TGTGCCAGCAGCCAAGGAAGGTTTTCGAGGGACGAGCAGTACTTC.

This clonotype occurred many times. The V and J genes are TRBV12-3 or TRBV12-4 and TRBJ2-3; D uncertain. Trimming removed 4 bases from V and 2 bases from J, with 7 bases in between. CDR3 size: 13 residues. The CDR3 nucleotides are TGTGCCAGCAGTTCCGAGGTCACAGATACGCAGTATTTT. It is translated as CASSSEVTDTQYF.

In its sample, this clonotype was seen a few times. This chain connects TRBV29-1 to TRBJ1-1, with D unclear. The germline V gene has CDR1 SQVTM and CDR2 ANQGSEA. The V gene lost 4 bases and the J gene lost 0 bases, with 9 bases spanning the gap. The CDR3 has 13 amino acids. The CDR3 DNA sequence: TGCAGCGTTGTCCACCGTTTGAACACTGAAGCTTTCTTT. Translating it yields CSVVHRLNTEAFF.

The genes are TRBV29-1 and TRBJ2-1; 7 bases agree with TRBD1. The CDR3 is made up of 13 amino acids. V lost 7 bases, J lost 0 bases, and 3 bases stayed unmatched. Germline V gives CDR1 SQVTM, CDR2 ANQGSEA. Here the CDR3 DNA reads TGCAGCGCCGACAGGGACTCCTACAATGAGCAGTTCTTC. Its translation: CSADRDSYNEQFF.

This clonotype was recorded a few times. The CDR3 here is CSARYAGGPRETQYF. CDR3 DNA: TGCAGTGCTAGATACGCGGGAGGGCCGAGGGAGACCCAGTACTTC. The V gene is TRBV20-1, the J gene TRBJ2-5, with 9 bases matching TRBD2. Germline V lookup: CDR1 DFQATT, CDR2 SNEGSKA (reference sequence). J lost 5 bases, V lost 2 bases, and 9 bases had no gene match. This CDR3 is 15 amino acids long.

This CDR3 reads CASSSDSPFYEQYF. In DNA, the CDR3 is TGTGCCAGCAGTTCGGACAGCCCCTTTTACGAGCAGTACTTC. V gene TRBV12-3 or TRBV12-4 combines with J gene TRBJ2-7, with a possible D match to TRBD1 (6 bases). V dropped 4 bases and J dropped 4 bases, with 14 bases sitting between them. The CDR3 is 14 amino acids.

The V and J genes are TRBV20-1 and TRBJ2-3; D not resolved. V lost 4 bases, J lost 0 bases, and 8 bases lay in between. In germline, CDR1 is DFQATT, CDR2 SNEGSKA (reference sequence). The CDR3 totals 13 residues. This chain's CDR3 is CSATDGSTDTQYF. The CDR3 bases are TGCAGTGCTACCGACGGAAGCACAGATACGCAGTATTTT.

This clonotype was counted at least ten times. The chain combines TRBV3-1 with TRBJ2-1; possible D gene TRBD2, 5 bases. The ends were cut back, 1 base at V and 0 bases at J, with 7 bases in the middle. CDR1 and CDR2 from the germline V gene are LGHDT and YNNKEL (reference sequence). The CDR3 has 15 amino acids. CDR3: CASSQAGSSYNEQFF. The CDR3 bases are TGTGCCAGCAGCCAAGCGGGAAGCTCCTACAATGAGCAGTTCTTC.

This clonotype turned up a few times. The chain is built from TRBV5-1 and TRBJ2-3; 8 bases match TRBD2. The CDR3 runs 15 residues. The junction had 10 bases not matched to a gene; V was cut back by 3 bases and J by 7 bases. CDR1 and CDR2 (germline): SGHRS, YFSETQ. DNA for the CDR3: TGCGCCAGCAGCTCAGGTGGACTAGCCCCAAATACGCAGTATTTT. This codes for CASSSGGLAPNTQYF.

Worth noting for this clonotype: A read error may account for a junction end that differs from germline. The chain has TRBV5-1 and TRBJ2-7; no reliable D call. Germline loops: CDR1 SGHRS, CDR2 YFSETQ. The CDR3 is made up of 14 amino acids. Written as DNA, the CDR3 is TGCGCCAGCAGCTTGATTGCTAGTTCCTACGGGCAGTACTTC. Its protein is CASSLIASSYGQYF.

The chain joins TRBV20-1 to TRBJ2-3; tentatively, D is TRBD2 (6 bases). Germline V gene sequence: CDR1 DFQATT, CDR2 SNEGSKA (reference sequence). V lost 3 bases to trimming and J lost 0 bases, with 16 bases between them. The length of the CDR3 is 16 residues. CDR3 sequence (DNA): TGCAGTGCTAGTATTCCTGCGGGGCTTAGCACAGATACGCAGTATTTT. Translating gives CSASIPAGLSTDTQYF.

This clonotype was seen a few times. The genes are TRBV20-1 and TRBJ1-5; D not resolved. Germline lookup yields CDR1 DFQATT and CDR2 SNEGSKA (reference sequence). This CDR3 region has 15 residues. Trimming removed 2 bases from V and 6 bases from J, with 17 bases in between. The CDR3 sequence: CSARPRRELGQPQHF. CDR3 sequence (DNA): TGCAGTGCTAGACCCCGGAGGGAATTAGGTCAGCCCCAGCATTTT.